These 32 T cell receptor beta chains originate from one sample sequenced in a study of blood T cell repertoires in COVID-19. Only in-frame clones appear in the TCRdb table, and some are missing; sequencing was by immunoSEQ multiplex PCR. The table shows roughly 100,000 clones, with about 77% occurring only once. Sequenced: peripheral blood. These receptors originate from a woman of 80 years or more with acute or convalescent COVID-19.

The chain combines TRBV4-1 with TRBJ2-7, with 9 bases identical to TRBD2. Trimming at V came to 2 bases and at J to 5 bases, leaving 10 bases not matched to a gene. Germline assignment: CDR1 MGHRA and CDR2 YSYEKL. The CDR3 has 16 amino acids. CDR3: CASSQSPSGAAHEQYF. The CDR3 bases are TGCGCCAGCAGCCAAAGCCCTAGCGGGGCTGCCCACGAGCAGTACTTC.

This clone is a singleton in its sample. In the same sample, other DNA sequences code for this CDR3. V and J are TRBV7-2 and TRBJ2-5; D gene unclear. Germline loops: CDR1 SGHTA, CDR2 FQGNSA. V was clipped by 3 bases and J by 5 bases, with 7 bases between them. The CDR3 sequence is 12 residues long. The CDR3 here is CASSFSRETQYF. The CDR3 DNA reads TGTGCCAGCAGCTTTTCCAGGGAGACCCAGTACTTC.

This clone occurred once. The genes are TRBV7-3 and TRBJ1-2, with D uncertain. In germline, CDR1 is SGHTA, CDR2 FQGTGA. V was pared by 5 bases and J by 6 bases, with 13 bases between. CDR3 length: 13 residues. The CDR3 is CASSPSPGNGYTF. CDR3 nucleotides: TGTGCCAGCAGCCCTTCCCCGGGGAATGGCTACACCTTC.

The chain carries TRBV23-1 and TRBJ2-7; TRBD1 agrees at 9 bases. TRBV23-1 falls under the ORF class, with uncertain function. There are 15 residues in the CDR3. Germline trimming cut 4 bases from V and 5 bases from J; bases unmatched to any gene: 9. The CDR3 DNA follows: TGCGCCAGCAGTCTCCAACTAGGACAGGGGAACGAGCAGTACTTC. It yields the protein CASSLQLGQGNEQYF.

The CDR3 sequence: CASSHPSGGVDNEQFF. In nucleotides, the CDR3 is TGTGCCAGCAGCCACCCTAGCGGGGGGGTTGACAATGAGCAGTTCTTC. The chain joins TRBV4-2 to TRBJ2-1, with 12 bases matching TRBD2. The CDR3 totals 16 residues. Trimming removed 3 bases from V and 5 bases from J; junction bases left unmatched: 5. CDR1 and CDR2 (germline): LGHNA, YNFKEQ.

The sample holds a few counts of this clone. The rearrangement uses TRBV19 and TRBJ1-2, with D maybe TRBD1 (5 bases). The CDR3 runs 13 residues. With 6 bases removed from V and 1 base from J, the gap between germline ends came to 9 bases. The germline V gene encodes CDR1 LNHDA and CDR2 SQIVND (reference sequence). CDR3 coding DNA: TGTGCCAGTAGCTACGACAGTAACTATGGCTACACCTTC. Translated, it gives CASSYDSNYGYTF. The full variable domain, with the rest looked up from reference TRBV19 and TRBJ1-2, is DGGITQSPKYLFRKEGQNVTLSCEQNLNHDAMYWYRQDPGQGLRLIYYSQIVNDFQKGDIAEGYSVSREKKESFPLTVTSAQKNPTAFYLCASSYDSNYGYTFGSGTRLTVV.

V usage is TRBV6-5 and J usage is TRBJ1-3, with 7 bases that match TRBD1. The CDR3 has 15 amino acids. The ends lost 4 bases at V and 0 bases at J; junction bases unmatched: 3. From germline, CDR1 is MNHEY and CDR2 SVGAGI. CDR3 DNA sequence: TGTGCCAGCAGTTCCGCAGGGGGCTCTGGAAACACCATATATTTT. Encoded protein: CASSSAGGSGNTIYF.

This rearrangement joins TRBV7-2 to TRBJ1-5; D is uncertain. This CDR3 has 14 amino acids. V dropped 6 bases and J dropped 6 bases, with 15 bases sitting between them. Germline-derived CDR1 and CDR2 are SGHTA and FQGNSA. The CDR3 DNA reads as TGTGCCAGCAGGGAACTCTCCGAGGGTCAGCCCCAGCATTTT. Translating gives CASRELSEGQPQHF.

V and J are TRBV7-2 and TRBJ2-7, with 10 bases that match TRBD2. The CDR3 contains 17 residues. CDR1 SGHTA and CDR2 FQGNSA come from the germline V gene. Losses at the gene ends were 1 base for V and 4 bases for J; bases not matched to a gene: 10. CDR3 residues: CASSLVASGSRPYEQYF. CDR3 nucleotides: TGTGCCAGCAGCTTAGTGGCTAGCGGGAGCCGTCCGTACGAGCAGTACTTC.

The rearrangement joins TRBV6-6 to TRBJ2-1; 10 nucleotides line up with TRBD2. V gave up 0 bases and J gave up 8 bases; unmatched junction bases: 7. The CDR3 loop spans 16 amino acids. Germline V gene sequence: CDR1 MNHNY, CDR2 SVGAGI (reference sequence). The CDR3 reads CASSYSASGSVDEQFF. CDR3 bases: TGTGCCAGCAGTTACTCGGCTAGCGGGAGTGTCGATGAGCAGTTCTTC.

The rearrangement links TRBV6-5 to TRBJ1-2; tentative D call: TRBD1 (5 bases). The CDR3 covers 11 residues. Germline V gene lookup returns CDR1 MNHEY and CDR2 SVGAGI. Trimming took off 7 bases at V and 7 bases at J, with 10 bases between the two ends. The CDR3 bases are TGTGCCAGCACCGGGGGTGGTGGCTACACCTTC. Translating it yields CASTGGGGYTF.

The rearrangement uses TRBV4-3 and TRBJ1-2; the match to TRBD1 covers 8 bases. J gave up 4 bases and V 1 base, and 11 bases lay outside the gene matches. CDR1 is LGHNA and CDR2 is YSLEER in the germline V gene. This CDR3 region has 17 residues. The CDR3 spells CASSQVGQGVRAYGYTF. The CDR3 bases are TGCGCCAGCAGCCAAGTAGGACAGGGTGTGAGGGCCTATGGCTACACCTTC.

The V and J genes are TRBV28 and TRBJ2-7; D is perhaps TRBD2 (5 bases). Germline V lookup: CDR1 MDHEN, CDR2 SYDVKM. Trimming cost V 6 bases and J 2 bases, with 14 bases left between them. The CDR3 is 14 amino acids. The chain's CDR3 is CASRGSGSAYEQYF. CDR3 bases: TGTGCCAGCAGGGGATCGGGGTCAGCCTACGAGCAGTACTTC.

The gene calls are TRBV5-1 and TRBJ2-2; TRBD1 matches 9 bases. Germline CDR1 and CDR2: SGHRS and YFSETQ. Trimming at V came to 4 bases and at J to 4 bases, leaving 11 bases not matched to a gene. This CDR3 spans 17 amino acids. The CDR3 region is CASSQITGGVGTGELFF. CDR3 sequence (DNA): TGCGCCAGCAGCCAAATCACAGGGGGCGTCGGCACCGGGGAGCTGTTTTTT.

The chain recombines TRBV7-2 with TRBJ1-1, with no clear D. V was cut by 1 base and J by 4 bases, with 10 bases left in between. This CDR3 spans 14 amino acids. Germline CDR1 SGHTA, CDR2 FQGNSA. CDR3 residues: CASSLDGRGTEAFF. As DNA, the CDR3 is TGTGCCAGCAGCTTAGATGGTCGGGGCACTGAAGCTTTCTTT.

The J gene is TRBJ2-2, the V gene TRBV19; 12 nucleotides match TRBD1. The J segment lost 6 bases and the V segment lost 4 bases, leaving 21 bases of the junction unmatched. The CDR3 spans 21 residues. Germline V gene sequence: CDR1 LNHDA, CDR2 SQIVND (reference sequence). Here the CDR3 DNA reads TGTGCCAGTAGTACTTTACCCGGGACAGGGGGCTGGGTAGAGGTCTCCGGGGAGCTGTTTTTT. Translation gives CASSTLPGTGGWVEVSGELFF. Supplemented by reference TRBV19 and TRBJ2-2, the full variable domain reads DGGITQSPKYLFRKEGQNVTLSCEQNLNHDAMYWYRQDPGQGLRLIYYSQIVNDFQKGDIAEGYSVSREKKESFPLTVTSAQKNPTAFYLCASSTLPGTGGWVEVSGELFFGEGSRLTVL.

The chain employs TRBV28 and TRBJ1-2; 11 bases are shared with TRBD1. J lost 4 bases, V lost 7 bases, and 8 bases had no gene match. The CDR3 extends over 15 amino acids. The V gene's germline CDR1 is MDHEN and CDR2 SYDVKM. The CDR3 loop is CASNTGTGGSYGYTF. For the CDR3, the DNA is TGTGCCAGCAACACTGGGACAGGGGGATCCTATGGCTACACCTTC.

This chain links TRBV28 with TRBJ1-6; TRBD1 agrees at 8 bases. The CDR3 is made up of 16 amino acids. V lost 2 bases to trimming and J lost 5 bases; unmatched junction nucleotides: 5. Looked up from germline, CDR1 is MDHEN and CDR2 is SYDVKM. This chain's CDR3 is CASSLGTGGNNSPLHF. The CDR3 region has the DNA TGTGCCAGCAGTTTAGGGACAGGAGGGAATAATTCACCCCTCCACTTT.

The chain joins TRBV4-2 to TRBJ2-1; maybe TRBD1 (5 bases). Trimming pared 3 bases from V and 6 bases from J, leaving 12 bases between. CDR3 length: 14 residues. Germline V gene lookup returns CDR1 LGHNA and CDR2 YNFKEQ. The DNA for the CDR3 is TGTGCCAGCAGCCAGGACGTACAGGTCAATGAGCAGTTCTTC. Translated, it gives CASSQDVQVNEQFF.

The chain uses TRBV12-3 or TRBV12-4 and TRBJ1-2; D call uncertain. This CDR3 region has 12 residues. Trimming took 7 bases from V and 2 from J, leaving 8 bases between them. The CDR3 DNA is TGTGCCAGCAAAACAGCCAACTATGGCTACACCTTC. It codes for CASKTANYGYTF.

V is TRBV5-8 and J is TRBJ2-1, with 8 bases lining up with TRBD2. The J segment lost 1 base and the V segment lost 10 bases, leaving 10 bases of the junction unmatched. Looked up from germline, CDR1 is SGHTS and CDR2 is YDEGEE. The CDR3 is made up of 15 amino acids. The CDR3 DNA reads as TGTGCCGGGGTGGTGGTAGCGGGATCCTACAATGAGCAGTTCTTC. Protein sequence: CAGVVVAGSYNEQFF.

The V gene is TRBV6-5, the J gene TRBJ1-2; maybe TRBD1 (6 bases). The V end lost 6 bases, the J end lost 7 bases, and 18 bases lay between the germline ends. The CDR3 loop spans 14 amino acids. Per the germline V gene, CDR1 is MNHEY and CDR2 is SVGAGI. The CDR3 protein is CASSLRTDSLGYTF. For the CDR3, the DNA is TGTGCCAGCAGCCTCCGGACAGATTCCCTTGGCTACACCTTC.

The count of this clone is one. This chain joins TRBV10-3 and TRBJ2-1, with 13 bases lining up with TRBD2. This CDR3 spans 18 amino acids. Trimming cost V 6 bases and J 2 bases; bases outside gene matches: 10. CDR1 and CDR2 (germline): ENHRY, SYGVKD. CDR3 nucleotides: TGTGCCATCAGGACCGGGACTAGCGGGATCGGGGCCTACAATGAGCAGTTCTTC. This encodes CAIRTGTSGIGAYNEQFF.

V is TRBV28 and J is TRBJ2-3; D uncertain. This CDR3 is 13 amino acids long. The V gene's germline CDR1 is MDHEN and CDR2 SYDVKM. Trimming cost V 5 bases and J 0 bases, with 6 bases left between them. CDR3 nucleotide sequence: TGTGCCAGCAGTCTTCAGAGCACAGATACGCAGTATTTT. It codes for CASSLQSTDTQYF.

The CDR3 here is CASSLQGIDTEAFF. The DNA for the CDR3 is TGTGCCAGCTCACTTCAGGGAATTGACACTGAAGCTTTCTTT. This chain joins TRBV18 and TRBJ1-1; perhaps TRBD1 as D (5 bases). The CDR3 is 14 residues long. The V gene's germline CDR1 is KGHSH and CDR2 LQKENI. With 4 bases removed from V and 3 bases from J, the gap between germline ends came to 12 bases.

This clone has more than one count but fewer than ten. V is TRBV30 and J is TRBJ1-3; perhaps TRBD1 as D (5 bases). Germline loops: CDR1 GTSNPN, CDR2 SVGIG (reference sequence). The ends were cut back, 2 bases at V and 2 bases at J, with 7 bases in the middle. This CDR3 is built from 13 residues. The DNA for the CDR3 is TGTGCCTGGAGTCAGGGAACTGGAAACACCATATATTTT. It yields the protein CAWSQGTGNTIYF.

CDR3 sequence: CASSVVSGGGADTQYF. The CDR3 bases are TGTGCCAGCAGCGTAGTAAGCGGAGGCGGGGCAGATACGCAGTATTTT. The rearrangement joins TRBV9 to TRBJ2-3, with D possibly being TRBD2 (6 bases). V shed 0 bases and J shed 4 bases, with 15 bases lying between them. The germline V gene has CDR1 SGDLS and CDR2 YYNGEE. The CDR3 length is 16 residues.

The V gene is TRBV2, the J gene TRBJ1-5, with a weak D call TRBD1 (5 bases). The V gene lost 8 bases and the J gene lost 3 bases, with 20 bases spanning the gap. Germline-derived CDR1 and CDR2 are SNHLY and FYNNEI. The CDR3 totals 16 residues. The chain's CDR3 is CASAGGQLRTNQPQHF. In nucleotides, the CDR3 is TGTGCCAGCGCCGGCGGACAATTGAGGACCAATCAGCCCCAGCATTTT. Full variable domain (outside the CDR3, taken from reference TRBV2 and TRBJ1-5): EPEVTQTPSHQVTQMGQEVILRCVPISNHLYFYWYRQILGQKVEFLVSFYNNEISEKSEIFDDQFSVERPDGSNFTLKIRSTKLEDSAMYFCASAGGQLRTNQPQHFGDGTRLSIL.

The chain combines TRBV5-8 with TRBJ1-4; the match to TRBD1 covers 9 bases. CDR1 and CDR2 (germline): SGHTS, YDEGEE. The length of the CDR3 is 14 residues. The V segment lost 6 bases and the J segment 7 bases; nucleotides outside the gene matches: 7. CDR3 sequence reads: CASTGQGTGEKLFF. Here the CDR3 DNA reads TGTGCCAGCACTGGACAGGGGACGGGTGAAAAACTGTTTTTT.

This clone was counted between two and nine times. V is TRBV5-1 and J is TRBJ2-2; D may be TRBD1 (6 bases). Germline CDR1 reads SGHRS; CDR2 reads YFSETQ. The CDR3 covers 14 residues. The V end lost 10 bases, the J end lost 1 base, and 14 bases lay between the germline ends. The CDR3 sequence is CASYPGQNTGELFF. Here the CDR3 DNA reads TGCGCCTCCTACCCGGGACAGAACACCGGGGAGCTGTTTTTT.

This chain connects TRBV6-2 or TRBV6-3 to TRBJ1-2, with TRBD1 as a possible D gene (5 bases). CDR1 and CDR2 (germline): MNHEY, SVGEGT. This CDR3 is 13 amino acids long. The V end lost 4 bases, the J end lost 4 bases, and 10 bases lay between the germline ends. The CDR3 bases are TGTGCCAGCAGTTCCACAGGAGTCTATGGCTACACCTTC. Its translation is CASSSTGVYGYTF.

The chain combines TRBV10-3 with TRBJ2-1; 9 bases match TRBD1. CDR3 size: 18 residues. The germline V gene encodes CDR1 ENHRY and CDR2 SYGVKD. V dropped 4 bases and J dropped 2; count of bases not matched to a gene: 12. CDR3: CAISGVTKRDRAYNEQFF. As DNA, the CDR3 is TGTGCCATCAGTGGAGTCACAAAGAGGGACAGGGCCTACAATGAGCAGTTCTTC.